Below are 18 T cell receptor beta chains sequenced from a single sample in a study of blood T cells in healthy people across ages. Then a second PCR, running roughly 7 to 11 cycles, was carried out with a sample-barcoded 5' primer and a J-beta primer mix. TCRdb re-called the 5' RACE reads with MiXCR, one entry per CDR3 protein. The repertoire includes more than 800,000 distinct CDR3 sequences, less than 35% of them detected once, and approximately 15% sits in the top ten. Sequencing input: blood. The origin of the receptors is an elderly woman in good health.

In this sample, this clonotype turned up many times. The chain couples TRBV20-1 to TRBJ2-4, with no clear D. This CDR3 has 14 residues. V was shortened by 0 bases and J by 6 bases, with 12 bases between the two germline ends. CDR1 and CDR2 (germline): DFQATT, SNEGSKA (reference sequence). CDR3 amino acids: CSARDQTVSNIQYF. The CDR3 DNA reads as TGCAGTGCTAGAGACCAAACGGTTTCAAACATTCAGTACTTC.

This chain connects TRBV7-2 to TRBJ2-3; the match to TRBD2 covers 8 bases. Germline CDR1 and CDR2: SGHTA and FQGNSA. The CDR3 sequence is 16 residues long. V gave up 5 bases and J gave up 1 base; unmatched junction bases: 8. CDR3 sequence (DNA): TGTGCCAGCAGCGTTTCAGCGGGGGCGCGCACAGATACGCAGTATTTT. It encodes CASSVSAGARTDTQYF.

This clonotype was detected many times. V gene TRBV15 combines with J gene TRBJ1-2; D is ambiguous. The CDR3 is made up of 14 amino acids. Between the trimmed V and J ends, which lost 3 bases and 3 bases, there was a span of 11 bases. Germline V lookup: CDR1 LNHNV, CDR2 YYDKDF (reference sequence). DNA of the CDR3: TGTGCCACCAGCAGCCTCACGGAGCACTATGGCTACACCTTC. Its protein is CATSSLTEHYGYTF.

This clonotype was seen more than once but under ten times. V gene TRBV7-9 combines with J gene TRBJ1-1; D might be TRBD1 (5 bases). This CDR3 is 16 amino acids long. The V end was cut by 2 bases, the J end by 6 bases, with 19 bases between. CDR1 is SEHNR, CDR2 FQNEAQ, per germline (reference sequence). The CDR3 is CASSLRGAVGFAEAFF. As DNA, the CDR3 is TGTGCCAGCAGCTTAAGAGGGGCTGTAGGGTTTGCTGAAGCTTTCTTT. Full variable domain (missing parts from reference TRBV7-9 and TRBJ1-1): DTGVSQNPRHKITKRGQNVTFRCDPISEHNRLYWYRQTLGQGPEFLTYFQNEAQLEKSRLLSDRFSAERPKGSFSTLEIQRTEQGDSAMYLCASSLRGAVGFAEAFFGQGTRLTVV.

The J gene is TRBJ2-2, the V gene TRBV11-2; 7 bases are shared with TRBD1. Unmatched junction bases numbered 3, after V lost 4 bases and J lost 4 bases. CDR1 is SGHAT and CDR2 is FQNNGV in the germline V gene. The CDR3 runs 14 residues. The chain's CDR3 is CASSSQGSTGELFF. CDR3 coding DNA: TGTGCCAGCAGCTCACAGGGGTCCACCGGGGAGCTGTTTTTT.

V and J are TRBV7-2 and TRBJ1-5; TRBD1 matches 7 bases. Germline trimming cut 0 bases from V and 4 bases from J; bases unmatched to any gene: 6. The germline CDR1 and CDR2 sequences are SGHTA and FQGNSA. There are 16 residues in the CDR3. The CDR3 nucleotides are TGTGCCAGCAGCTTAGCTTGGGGCAGGGGGAATCAGCCCCAGCATTTT. It translates to CASSLAWGRGNQPQHF.

The chain is built from TRBV10-3 and TRBJ2-1, with TRBD1 as a possible D gene (6 bases). Germline CDR1 is ENHRY and CDR2 is SYGVKD. CDR3 length: 11 residues. Between the trimmed V and J ends, which lost 11 bases and 4 bases, there was a span of 9 bases. The DNA of the CDR3 is TGTGCCGTAACAGGGTACAATGAGCAGTTCTTC. Translating it yields CAVTGYNEQFF.

The chain combines TRBV20-1 with TRBJ1-2; 9 bases fit TRBD1. This CDR3 contains 14 residues. Per the germline V gene, CDR1 is DFQATT and CDR2 is SNEGSKA (reference sequence). V lost 6 bases, J lost 6 bases, and 11 bases stayed unmatched. CDR3 amino acids: CSARPGTGSHGYTF. CDR3 coding DNA: TGCAGTGCCAGACCCGGGACAGGGAGCCATGGCTACACCTTC.

This clonotype was detected a few times. The chain joins TRBV7-9 to TRBJ1-6; maybe TRBD1 (5 bases). The CDR3 is 14 amino acids. In germline, CDR1 is SEHNR, CDR2 FQNEAQ (reference sequence). The V end lost 5 bases, the J end lost 9 bases, and 14 bases lay between the germline ends. As DNA, the CDR3 is TGTGCCAGCAGCCTGTCGAGTAGGGGTTCACCCCTCCACTTT. Protein: CASSLSSRGSPLHF.

This clonotype has at least ten counts. V and J are TRBV7-2 and TRBJ1-2; D is undetermined. V dropped 3 bases and J dropped 5 bases, with 13 bases sitting between them. Germline CDR1 reads SGHTA; CDR2 reads FQGNSA. The CDR3 runs to 14 residues. In DNA form, the CDR3 reads TGTGCCAGCAGCTTGGGCACCCAAGCGTATGGCTACACCTTC. Protein: CASSLGTQAYGYTF.

This clonotype was counted between two and nine times. Just one base apart from a much larger clone, this may be a read error. The chain combines TRBV12-3 or TRBV12-4 with TRBJ2-1, with a tentative D call TRBD1 (6 bases). This CDR3 has 14 residues. V shed 2 bases and J shed 9 bases, with 14 bases lying between them. The CDR3 nucleotides are TGTGCCAGCAGTTTATCCCAGGGGTGGGGTGAGCAGTTCTTC. This sequence encodes CASSLSQGWGEQFF.

V gene TRBV6-6 combines with J gene TRBJ1-1, with D possibly TRBD1 on 5 matching bases. Per germline, CDR1 MNHNY and CDR2 SVGAGI (reference sequence). This CDR3 contains 13 residues. Trimming took off 7 bases at V and 1 base at J, with 10 bases between the two ends. The CDR3 region is CASTGLWNTEAFF. DNA of the CDR3: TGTGCCAGCACGGGACTCTGGAACACTGAAGCTTTCTTT.

In this sample, this clonotype turned up many times. The chain is built from TRBV12-3 or TRBV12-4 and TRBJ1-1; the D gene is possibly TRBD1 (5 bases). This CDR3 spans 12 amino acids. Between the trimmed V and J ends, which lost 6 bases and 7 bases, there was a span of 12 bases. In DNA form, the CDR3 reads TGTGCCAGCAGGGGGGTAATGTTTGAAGCTTTCTTT. Translating gives CASRGVMFEAFF.

The J gene is TRBJ2-7, the V gene TRBV7-9; the match to TRBD2 covers 7 bases. The J call is in doubt because the DNA end fits TRBJ2-5 better. The CDR3 has 15 residues. The germline V gene has CDR1 SEHNR and CDR2 FQNEAQ (reference sequence). In nucleotides, the CDR3 is TGTGCCAGCAGCCCCGCTGCGACGGGGGGAGAGACCCAGTACTTC. Encoded protein: CASSPAATGGETQYF.

Many counts were recorded for this clonotype. The genes are TRBV24-1 and TRBJ2-1; D remains unclear. This CDR3 is built from 12 residues. CDR1 KGHDR and CDR2 SFDVKD come from the germline V gene. Trimming took off 5 bases at V and 4 bases at J, with 5 bases between the two ends. CDR3: CATSGGYNEQFF. For the CDR3, the DNA is TGTGCCACCAGTGGCGGTTACAATGAGCAGTTCTTC.

This clonotype has a count of ten or more. This chain uses TRBV6-5 with TRBJ1-2; D is possibly TRBD1 (5 bases). Deletions cut 8 bases from V and 3 bases from J, with 19 bases between. Germline CDR1 MNHEY, CDR2 SVGAGI. This CDR3 is 15 amino acids long. The CDR3 DNA sequence: TGTGCCAGCCGGAGGAGGGGCGGAACCCACTATGGCTACACCTTC. Its translation: CASRRRGGTHYGYTF.

This clonotype showed up many times. The chain combines TRBV5-5 with TRBJ1-2, with D uncertain. V was cut by 2 bases and J by 1 base, with 12 bases left in between. CDR3 size: 15 residues. Germline V lookup: CDR1 SGHKS, CDR2 YYEKEE (reference sequence). The CDR3 is CASSFTDTDNYGYTF. In nucleotides, the CDR3 is TGTGCCAGCAGCTTTACCGACACCGATAACTATGGCTACACCTTC. Variable domain in full (rest from reference TRBV5-5 and TRBJ1-2): DAGVTQSPTHLIKTRGQQVTLRCSPISGHKSVSWYQQVLGQGPQFIFQYYEKEERGRGNFPDRFSARQFPNYSSELNVNALLLGDSALYLCASSFTDTDNYGYTFGSGTRLTVV.

V is TRBV2 and J is TRBJ2-3; TRBD1 is a possible D gene (7 bases). Trimming removed 5 bases from V and 0 bases from J, with 18 bases in between. CDR3 length: 17 amino acids. Germline V lookup: CDR1 SNHLY, CDR2 FYNNEI. The CDR3 loop is CASSLSVTGTSTDTQYF. The CDR3 DNA reads TGTGCCAGCAGTCTCTCCGTGACAGGGACTAGCACAGATACGCAGTATTTT.